This T cell receptor beta chain was identified in a study of T-cell memory formation after mild COVID-19. For the study at large: The two donors had largely donor-specific TCR clusters.

The CDR3 is made up of 16 amino acids. Germline CDR1 LGHNA, CDR2 YNFKEQ. V shed 8 bases and J shed 3 bases, with 21 bases lying between them. From the 5' RACE reads, TCRdb called clonotypes with MiXCR, one entry per CDR3 protein. The data hold 400,000 or so distinct CDR3 sequences, with around 21% observed a single time. There are a few counts of this clonotype. Its target is not known. Whole-study findings and limits: Cross-reactive memory apparently joined, as some responding clones appeared in pre-infection memory.

The clonotype originates from an adult woman who had mild COVID-19 (a few samples of this study predate the infection). Cell type and time point are not known. The chain is built from TRBV4-2 and TRBJ2-3; the D gene could be TRBD1 or TRBD2 (5 bases each). Material: PBMCs or a T cell subset sorted from them (not recorded which). CDR3 DNA sequence: TGTGCCAGCGGCCGGGGTGGGGGTGTGGCGACAGATACGCAGTATTTT. Translation gives CASGRGGGVATDTQYF.